The clone carrying this T cell receptor beta chain has only a few counts. Its antigen is not identified. These data originate in a study of CD8 T cells in ankylosing spondylitis. Germline trimming cut 0 bases from V and 3 bases from J; bases unmatched to any gene: 8. Germline assignment: CDR1 SGHRS and CDR2 YFSETQ. The CDR3 loop spans 17 amino acids. Study-wide results and limits: One TCR beta motif, made up of fewer than 10 highly homologous variants, appeared characteristic of ankylosing spondylitis blood.

Preparation of TCR beta libraries was done by quantitative 5'-RACE with molecular barcodes. TCRdb itself ran the 5' RACE reads through MiXCR, one entry per CDR3 protein. Of roughly 700,000 distinct CDR3 sequences listed, around 20% are singletons. The clonotype originates from a male donor with ankylosing spondylitis. This chain links TRBV5-1 with TRBJ2-1; 8 nucleotides align to TRBD2. Sequenced input: blood, either unsorted or a sorted T cell fraction (not recorded which). For the CDR3, the DNA is TGCGCCAGCAGCTTGGCCGGGGGGGATACTTACTACAATGAGCAGTTCTTC. This codes for CASSLAGGDTYYNEQFF.